These 27 T cell receptor beta chains were sequenced from one sample in a study of OX40 agonist ivuxolimab in advanced cancers. Only in-frame clones appear in the TCRdb table, and some are missing; sequencing was by immunoSEQ multiplex PCR. This sample has about 14,000 clones, with about 85% found just once. The sample in question was CD4+ or CD8+ T cells sorted from blood, obtained in a trial of the OX40 agonist ivuxolimab. Every receptor here comes from an adult with an advanced solid tumor such as melanoma, head and neck, liver or kidney cancer.

This clone showed up just once. The chain employs TRBV2 and TRBJ2-3; TRBD2 agrees at 9 bases. The CDR3 is made up of 16 amino acids. The junction had 7 bases not matched to a gene; V was cut back by 4 bases and J by 2 bases. The germline V gene has CDR1 SNHLY and CDR2 FYNNEI. CDR3 protein: CASSAGGGALTDTQYF. CDR3 in DNA: TGTGCCAGCAGTGCTGGCGGGGGGGCACTCACAGATACGCAGTATTTT.

The chain carries TRBV4-1 and TRBJ2-1, with 10 bases matching TRBD2. The CDR3 runs to 16 residues. The germline V gene has CDR1 MGHRA and CDR2 YSYEKL. Unmatched junction bases numbered 12, after V lost 4 bases and J lost 9 bases. DNA for the CDR3: TGCGCCAGCAGCCGTAAACCTAGCGGGAGAGCCCTTGAGCAGTTCTTC. Translating gives CASSRKPSGRALEQFF.

The rearrangement uses TRBV5-8 and TRBJ1-1; D unresolved. The V gene lost 0 bases and the J gene lost 0 bases, with 12 bases spanning the gap. CDR3 length: 16 residues. CDR1 and CDR2 from the germline V gene are SGHTS and YDEGEE. CDR3 coding DNA: TGTGCCAGCAGCTTGGCCATGCACCGATTGAACACTGAAGCTTTCTTT. Translation gives CASSLAMHRLNTEAFF.

The rearrangement links TRBV27 to TRBJ1-1, with D possibly being TRBD1 (6 bases). The CDR3 length is 15 residues. V lost 2 bases and J lost 1, with 11 bases in between. Germline assignment: CDR1 MNHEY and CDR2 SMNVEV (reference sequence). This CDR3 reads CASSLLRGTNTEAFF. The DNA of the CDR3 is TGTGCCAGCAGTTTACTGAGGGGGACGAACACTGAAGCTTTCTTT.

The J gene is TRBJ2-7, the V gene TRBV7-8; D possibly corresponds to TRBD2 (6 bases). CDR3 length: 13 residues. The germline gives CDR1 SGHVS, CDR2 FQNEAQ. V was pared by 5 bases and J by 5 bases, with 13 bases between. CDR3: CASSKGLSHEQYF. The DNA of the CDR3 is TGTGCCAGCAGCAAAGGACTATCTCACGAGCAGTACTTC.

The rearrangement uses TRBV9 and TRBJ2-1; 10 positions agree with TRBD2. Germline lookup yields CDR1 SGDLS and CDR2 YYNGEE. V lost 2 bases, J lost 4 bases, and 0 bases stayed unmatched. This CDR3 is 14 amino acids long. The CDR3 nucleotides read TGTGCCAGCAGCGTTAGCGGGGGGTACAATGAGCAGTTCTTC. It is translated as CASSVSGGYNEQFF.

The chain combines TRBV11-2 with TRBJ2-7; TRBD1 matches 9 bases. Germline assignment: CDR1 SGHAT and CDR2 FQNNGV. The length of the CDR3 is 14 residues. Germline trimming cut 5 bases from V and 6 bases from J; bases unmatched to any gene: 8. CDR3: CASSLKTGGGEQYF. The DNA for the CDR3 is TGTGCCAGCAGCCTAAAAACAGGGGGCGGCGAGCAGTACTTC.

The chain employs TRBV29-1 and TRBJ2-7, with D unclear. Looked up from germline, CDR1 is SQVTM and CDR2 is ANQGSEA. V lost 0 bases and J 4 bases, leaving 10 bases between the germline ends. The CDR3 is made up of 13 amino acids. In DNA, the CDR3 is TGCAGCGTTGAAGATGGAGATTTATACGAGCAGTACTTC. Encoded protein: CSVEDGDLYEQYF.

The chain employs TRBV5-5 and TRBJ2-5, with 7 bases lining up with TRBD1. Germline V lookup: CDR1 SGHKS, CDR2 YYEKEE (reference sequence). V was pared by 4 bases and J by 4 bases, with 10 bases of the junction left unmatched. This CDR3 is built from 15 residues. CDR3 region: CASSLSQGLGETQYF. The CDR3 DNA reads TGTGCCAGCAGCCTATCACAGGGGTTAGGAGAGACCCAGTACTTC.

The chain has TRBV9 and TRBJ2-7, with 8 bases lining up with TRBD2. Germline V gives CDR1 SGDLS, CDR2 YYNGEE. The CDR3 covers 15 residues. The trim removed 2 bases at V and 1 base at J, leaving 5 bases unmatched. The CDR3 bases are TGTGCCAGCAGCGTTAGCGGGGCAAGATCCTACGAGCAGTACTTC. Its translation is CASSVSGARSYEQYF.

The gene calls are TRBV6-5 and TRBJ2-1; D is unresolved. The germline V and J ends were trimmed by 1 base and 6 bases, with 10 bases remaining between them. Germline V CDR1 and CDR2: MNHEY, SVGAGI. This CDR3 comprises 14 residues. CDR3 sequence reads: CASSYLSFLNEQFF. The CDR3 DNA reads as TGTGCCAGCAGTTACTTATCATTCCTCAATGAGCAGTTCTTC.

The V gene is TRBV7-2, the J gene TRBJ2-1, with TRBD2 matching over 14 bases. J was trimmed by 9 bases and V by 2 bases; bases with no gene match: 9. This CDR3 region has 17 residues. Germline V lookup: CDR1 SGHTA, CDR2 FQGNSA. The CDR3 sequence is CASSLMAGLAGGSEQFF. Here the CDR3 DNA reads TGTGCCAGCAGCTTAATGGCCGGACTAGCGGGGGGTAGTGAGCAGTTCTTC.

The V call is TRBV15, the J call TRBJ1-1, with a weak D call TRBD1 (6 bases). CDR3 length: 13 residues. V gave up 2 bases and J gave up 5 bases, with 9 bases separating them. Looked up from germline, CDR1 is LNHNV and CDR2 is YYDKDF (reference sequence). The CDR3 nucleotides read TGTGCCACCAGCAGACCGACAGGTACTGAAGCTTTCTTT. Amino acids: CATSRPTGTEAFF. Full variable domain (outside the CDR3, taken from reference TRBV15 and TRBJ1-1): DAMVIQNPRYQVTQFGKPVTLSCSQTLNHNVMYWYQQKSSQAPKLLFHYYDKDFNNEADTPDNFQSRRPNTSFCFLDIRSPGLGDTAMYLCATSRPTGTEAFFGQGTRLTVV.

This chain connects TRBV6-5 to TRBJ2-5; no reliable D call. The V gene lost 2 bases and the J gene lost 10 bases, with 5 bases spanning the gap. The V gene's germline CDR1 is MNHEY and CDR2 SVGAGI. The CDR3 extends over 10 amino acids. The CDR3 DNA reads as TGTGCCAGCAGTTACCCCCTCCAGTACTTC. Encoded protein: CASSYPLQYF.

The chain has TRBV29-1 and TRBJ2-7, with 13 bases fitting TRBD2. Germline CDR1 is SQVTM and CDR2 is ANQGSEA. Trimming at V came to 0 bases and at J to 5 bases, leaving 7 bases not matched to a gene. The CDR3 has 16 residues. In nucleotides, the CDR3 is TGCAGCGTTGAAGAGACTAGCGGGGGGCTACGCGACGAGCAGTACTTC. Encoded protein: CSVEETSGGLRDEQYF.

The rearrangement joins TRBV7-9 to TRBJ1-2; D unresolved. The CDR3 spans 13 residues. Trimming shortened V by 5 bases and J by 6 bases, and 13 bases separated the two germline ends. Germline CDR1 reads SEHNR; CDR2 reads FQNEAQ (reference sequence). CDR3 region: CASSTGPGDGYTF. CDR3 nucleotides: TGTGCCAGCAGCACTGGGCCAGGCGATGGCTACACCTTC.

This rearrangement joins TRBV14 to TRBJ2-7; D remains ambiguous. The CDR3 is 14 amino acids. From germline, CDR1 is SGHDN and CDR2 FVKESK. With 1 base removed from V and 2 bases from J, the gap between germline ends came to 9 bases. The CDR3 loop is CASSQAHVPYEQYF. CDR3 sequence (DNA): TGTGCCAGCAGCCAAGCCCACGTCCCCTACGAGCAGTACTTC.

This sequence joins TRBV6-5 and TRBJ1-3; D gene unclear. Germline assignment: CDR1 MNHEY and CDR2 SVGAGI. V shed 0 bases and J shed 2 bases, with 11 bases lying between them. The CDR3 sequence is 16 residues long. CDR3 nucleotide sequence: TGTGCCAGCAGTTACTCATCTGGGCCGCCTGGAAACACCATATATTTT. This sequence encodes CASSYSSGPPGNTIYF.

The chain couples TRBV7-2 to TRBJ1-1, with D possibly being TRBD1 (6 bases). The germline V gene encodes CDR1 SGHTA and CDR2 FQGNSA. V lost 5 bases, J lost 8 bases, and 12 bases lay in between. The CDR3 extends over 12 amino acids. The CDR3 loop is CASSGGGREAFF. CDR3 nucleotides: TGTGCCAGCAGCGGAGGGGGGCGAGAAGCTTTCTTT.

The rearrangement links TRBV11-2 to TRBJ2-7, with D perhaps TRBD2 (6 bases). CDR3 length: 17 residues. With 1 base removed from V and 8 bases from J, the gap between germline ends came to 24 bases. Germline CDR1 is SGHAT and CDR2 is FQNNGV. This CDR3 is CASSLVPSAARSGKQYF. The CDR3 DNA reads TGTGCCAGCAGCTTAGTCCCTAGCGCGGCTCGCTCAGGGAAGCAGTACTTC.

V and J are TRBV6-6 and TRBJ2-7, with 10 bases lining up with TRBD1. CDR1 is MNHNY, CDR2 SVGAGI, per germline (reference sequence). V shed 6 bases, J shed 3 bases, and the junction held 8 bases outside the gene matches. This CDR3 has 15 residues. The CDR3 DNA follows: TGTGCCAGCAGCCTTGACAGGGGGCGGTTCTACGAGCAGTACTTC. Residues: CASSLDRGRFYEQYF.

The V and J genes are TRBV10-3 and TRBJ2-1; 7 positions agree with TRBD2. The CDR3 is 15 amino acids. The junction had 11 bases not matched to a gene; V was cut back by 7 bases and J by 5 bases. CDR1 is ENHRY and CDR2 is SYGVKD in the germline V gene. The CDR3 region has the DNA TGTGCCATCAACCTAGCGGACCCCTTCGACAATGAGCAGTTCTTC. Its protein is CAINLADPFDNEQFF.

The rearrangement joins TRBV30 to TRBJ2-3; 7 positions match TRBD1. The germline gives CDR1 GTSNPN, CDR2 SVGIG (reference sequence). Unmatched junction bases numbered 5, after V lost 5 bases and J lost 0 bases. The CDR3 totals 14 residues. CDR3 in amino acids: CAWQGVGSTDTQYF. The CDR3 DNA follows: TGTGCCTGGCAGGGGGTGGGTAGCACAGATACGCAGTATTTT.

The rearrangement joins TRBV11-3 to TRBJ1-1; D remains unclear. The V end lost 5 bases, the J end lost 1 base, and 5 bases lay between the germline ends. The CDR3 is made up of 12 amino acids. The germline V gene encodes CDR1 SGHNT and CDR2 YENEEA. The CDR3 here is CASSGRNTEAFF. CDR3 bases: TGTGCCAGCAGCGGAAGGAACACTGAAGCTTTCTTT.

This sequence joins TRBV6-5 and TRBJ1-6; the D is unclear. This CDR3 has 16 amino acids. CDR1 MNHEY and CDR2 SVGAGI come from the germline V gene. With 0 bases removed from V and 8 bases from J, the gap between germline ends came to 14 bases. CDR3 bases: TGTGCCAGCAGTTACTCGAGGGTCCCAAAGGATTCACCCCTCCACTTT. It specifies CASSYSRVPKDSPLHF.

CDR3 amino acids: CASSGAAYEQYF. The CDR3 DNA reads TGTGCCAGTAGCGGGGCGGCCTACGAGCAGTACTTC. The V call is TRBV19, the J call TRBJ2-7, with D perhaps given as TRBD1 or TRBD2 (5 bases each). The germline gives CDR1 LNHDA, CDR2 SQIVND (reference sequence). The CDR3 totals 12 residues. The V end lost 6 bases, the J end lost 2 bases, and 8 bases lay between the germline ends. Full variable domain (remainder filled in from reference TRBV19 and TRBJ2-7): DGGITQSPKYLFRKEGQNVTLSCEQNLNHDAMYWYRQDPGQGLRLIYYSQIVNDFQKGDIAEGYSVSREKKESFPLTVTSAQKNPTAFYLCASSGAAYEQYFGPGTRLTVT.

The CDR3 region is CASSQPGTGGNETQYF. The CDR3 DNA follows: TGCGCCAGCAGCCAACCGGGGACAGGGGGCAATGAGACCCAGTACTTC. This sequence joins TRBV4-1 and TRBJ2-5, with 12 positions matching TRBD1. The V and J ends lost 2 bases and 5 bases, in that order; junction bases with no gene match: 6. The CDR3 contains 16 residues. Per germline, CDR1 MGHRA and CDR2 YSYEKL.